A single sample is the source of the 29 T cell receptor beta chains below, sequenced in a study of T-cell reconstitution after alpha-beta-depleted transplantation in children. Preparation of the TCRbeta library involved a method that used unique molecular identifiers. Using its own MiXCR run on the PCR reads, TCRdb lists one record per CDR3 protein. Among 500,000 to 750,000 distinct CDR3 sequences listed, 25% to 30% were seen once. Sample: PBMCs, taken before TCRalphabeta/CD19-depleted stem cell transplant. These receptors were obtained from a boy younger than two with Wiskott-Aldrich syndrome, due to receive a stem cell transplant.

CDR3 coding DNA: TGCGCCAGCAGCTCAGCAACACGGGACAGGGTCTACGAGCAGTACTTC. It codes for CASSSATRDRVYEQYF. The J gene is TRBJ2-7, the V gene TRBV5-1; 9 bases are shared with TRBD1. Germline CDR1 reads SGHRS; CDR2 reads YFSETQ. The CDR3 is 16 amino acids. After removal of 3 bases from V and 3 bases from J, the junction contained 10 bases not matched to a gene.

This clonotype was observed a handful of times. The chain carries TRBV25-1 and TRBJ2-5, with TRBD1 identical over 12 bases. This CDR3 comprises 15 residues. CDR1 and CDR2 (germline): MGHDK, SYGVNS. Trimming at V came to 6 bases and at J to 1 base, leaving 3 bases not matched to a gene. CDR3 DNA sequence: TGTGCCAGCAGCTTGGGACAGGGGGCCCAAGAGACCCAGTACTTC. It specifies CASSLGQGAQETQYF.

The chain joins TRBV10-3 to TRBJ2-7; D remains ambiguous. Germline values: CDR1 ENHRY, CDR2 SYGVKD. Trimming pared 0 bases from V and 8 bases from J, leaving 17 bases between. This CDR3 is 15 amino acids long. The CDR3 loop reads CAISESLGSISQQYF. In DNA, the CDR3 is TGTGCCATCAGTGAGTCACTGGGGTCTATCTCACAGCAGTACTTC.

The chain has TRBV20-1 and TRBJ1-1; D is ambiguous. From germline, CDR1 is DFQATT and CDR2 SNEGSKA (reference sequence). V was pared by 6 bases and J by 11 bases, with 13 bases between. The CDR3 length is 10 residues. DNA for the CDR3: TGCAGTGCCTGGGGAAGGAAGGCTTTCTTT. This translates into CSAWGRKAFF.

The chain uses TRBV27 and TRBJ1-1; 8 nucleotides agree with TRBD1. With V trimmed by 5 bases and J by 8 bases, 4 bases remained unmatched. Germline assignment: CDR1 MNHEY and CDR2 SMNVEV (reference sequence). The length of the CDR3 is 12 residues. The CDR3, as DNA: TGTGCCAGCAGTGGCAGGGGGCGGGAAGCTTTCTTT. This gives the protein CASSGRGREAFF.

To note about this clonotype: This CDR3 fails to terminate in the conserved phenylalanine or tryptophan, so it likely reflects a read error. The chain employs TRBV7-6 and TRBJ2-1; TRBD2 aligns across 15 bases. V was clipped by 2 bases and J by 8 bases; unmatched bases: 19. The CDR3 extends over 21 amino acids. Germline V gene lookup returns CDR1 SGHVS and CDR2 FNYEAQ. CDR3 loop: CASSLSTFGLAGGNGAYEQFS. The CDR3 DNA follows: TGTGCCAGCAGCTTAAGTACATTTGGACTAGCGGGGGGGAACGGGGCTTATGAGCAGTTCTCC.

The sample holds a few counts of this clonotype. This CDR3 reads CASSLQGETEQPQHF. CDR3 DNA: TGCGCCAGCAGCTTGCAGGGGGAGACGGAACAGCCCCAGCATTTT. The rearrangement joins TRBV5-1 to TRBJ1-5; 7 bases fit TRBD1. Germline V lookup: CDR1 SGHRS, CDR2 YFSETQ. The length of the CDR3 is 15 residues. The ends lost 1 base at V and 7 bases at J; junction bases unmatched: 8.

There are a few counts of this clonotype. The V and J genes are TRBV12-3 or TRBV12-4 and TRBJ2-1; unclear D gene. V was cut by 2 bases and J by 0 bases, with 14 bases left in between. This CDR3 region has 17 residues. The CDR3, as DNA: TGTGCCAGCAGTTTATATTTAGGTGGCGGCTCCTACAATGAGCAGTTCTTC. Its protein is CASSLYLGGGSYNEQFF.

As DNA, the CDR3 is TGTGCCAGCAGCCAAGCGGGCTGGCGGGGGACTGAAGCTTTCTTT. Protein product: CASSQAGWRGTEAFF. The chain has TRBV3-1 and TRBJ1-1; tentative D call: TRBD1 (5 bases). V lost 1 base and J lost 5, with 14 bases in between. This CDR3 has 15 amino acids. Germline V lookup: CDR1 LGHDT, CDR2 YNNKEL (reference sequence).

The chain has TRBV4-1 and TRBJ2-2, with 11 bases lining up with TRBD2. V lost 0 bases to trimming and J lost 4 bases; unmatched junction nucleotides: 7. The CDR3 runs to 18 residues. Per the germline V gene, CDR1 is MGHRA and CDR2 is YSYEKL. The CDR3 sequence: CASSQDPQTSGGTGELFF. The CDR3, as DNA: TGCGCCAGCAGCCAAGATCCCCAAACTAGCGGGGGCACCGGGGAGCTGTTTTTT.

This clonotype occurred once. This sequence joins TRBV5-5 and TRBJ1-2, with TRBD1 as a possible D gene (6 bases). This CDR3 comprises 15 residues. Germline CDR1 and CDR2: SGHKS and YYEKEE (reference sequence). With 0 bases removed from V and 6 bases from J, the gap between germline ends came to 15 bases. Here the CDR3 DNA reads TGTGCCAGCAGCTTGGACACGGGGGGCGGCCATGGCTACACCTTC. This encodes CASSLDTGGGHGYTF.

This chain connects TRBV5-1 to TRBJ2-5, with 8 bases lining up with TRBD2. V was pared by 0 bases and J by 4 bases, with 5 bases of the junction left unmatched. The CDR3 covers 15 residues. Germline V gene lookup returns CDR1 SGHRS and CDR2 YFSETQ. The CDR3 nucleotides read TGCGCCAGCAGCTTGGTACCAGCGGGAGTAGAGACCCAGTACTTC. Translating gives CASSLVPAGVETQYF.

This chain uses TRBV7-2 with TRBJ2-3, with no clear D. Deletions cut 1 base from V and 6 bases from J, with 5 bases between. The CDR3 has 12 amino acids. Germline V lookup: CDR1 SGHTA, CDR2 FQGNSA. This chain's CDR3 is CASSLDEDTQYF. CDR3 nucleotide sequence: TGTGCCAGCAGCTTAGACGAGGATACGCAGTATTTT. Supplemented by reference TRBV7-2 and TRBJ2-3, the full variable domain reads GAGVSQSPSNKVTEKGKDVELRCDPISGHTALYWYRQSLGQGLEFLIYFQGNSAPDKSGLPSDRFSAERTGGSVSTLTIQRTQQEDSAVYLCASSLDEDTQYFGPGTRLTVL.

This clonotype was seen a few times. The chain has TRBV20-1 and TRBJ2-1; 8 nucleotides line up with TRBD2. The germline CDR1 and CDR2 sequences are DFQATT and SNEGSKA (reference sequence). Trimming took 3 bases from V and 4 from J; bases not matched to a gene: 8. The CDR3 length is 15 residues. CDR3 nucleotides: TGCAGTGCTAGTGGGGGGACTAGGAGTTACAATGAGCAGTTCTTC. Translation gives CSASGGTRSYNEQFF.

The CDR3 sequence is CASSIDPRAGRAGELFF. The CDR3 bases are TGTGCCAGTAGTATAGATCCGCGAGCGGGCAGGGCCGGGGAGCTGTTTTTT. This rearrangement joins TRBV19 to TRBJ2-2, with a weak D call TRBD2 (6 bases). CDR1 and CDR2 (germline): LNHDA, SQIVND (reference sequence). V lost 0 bases and J 6 bases, leaving 17 bases between the germline ends. The CDR3 totals 17 residues.

The rearrangement uses TRBV11-2 and TRBJ1-5; D is possibly TRBD1 (5 bases). Germline CDR1 is SGHAT and CDR2 is FQNNGV. This CDR3 has 18 residues. Between the trimmed V and J ends, which lost 2 bases and 0 bases, there was a span of 17 bases. The DNA of the CDR3 is TGTGCCAGCAGCTTATCTTCTGGGGGAAGGGATAGCAATCAGCCCCAGCATTTT. It codes for CASSLSSGGRDSNQPQHF.

This chain uses TRBV27 with TRBJ2-5; 8 bases match TRBD1. The CDR3 is 15 amino acids. Germline V CDR1 and CDR2: MNHEY, SMNVEV (reference sequence). Germline trimming cut 7 bases from V and 6 bases from J; bases unmatched to any gene: 13. The CDR3 protein is CASTRDRWGLQTQYF. In nucleotides, the CDR3 is TGTGCCAGCACTAGGGACAGGTGGGGCCTACAGACCCAGTACTTC.

The V call is TRBV28, the J call TRBJ2-3; D is possibly TRBD1 or TRBD2 (5 bases each). This CDR3 comprises 16 residues. From germline, CDR1 is MDHEN and CDR2 SYDVKM. The germline V and J ends were trimmed by 6 bases and 4 bases, with 20 bases remaining between them. This chain's CDR3 is CASRGPSRRSADTQYF. The CDR3 DNA reads TGTGCCAGCAGGGGACCCTCCAGGAGGTCCGCAGATACGCAGTATTTT.

This clonotype was seen only a few times. The genes are TRBV7-7 and TRBJ2-1; 7 bases agree with TRBD2. CDR1 is SSHAT, CDR2 FNYEAQ, per germline (reference sequence). The junction had 9 bases not matched to a gene; V was cut back by 5 bases and J by 5 bases. CDR3 length: 15 amino acids. The DNA for the CDR3 is TGTGCCAGCAGCCCCTTGGGACTACCAGACAATGAGCAGTTCTTC. This gives the protein CASSPLGLPDNEQFF.

This clonotype has a handful of counts. The J gene is TRBJ1-1, the V gene TRBV7-6, with D possibly being TRBD1 (5 bases). Germline CDR1 SGHVS, CDR2 FNYEAQ. The CDR3 runs to 15 residues. V lost 2 bases to trimming and J lost 6 bases, with 16 bases between them. The DNA for the CDR3 is TGTGCCAGCAGCTTAAGGGTGGGGGGAGAAGCTGAAGCTTTCTTT. It codes for CASSLRVGGEAEAFF.

This clonotype was detected a few times. This rearrangement joins TRBV5-1 to TRBJ2-3; D unclear. There are 13 residues in the CDR3. Trimming pared 4 bases from V and 1 base from J, leaving 7 bases between. Germline CDR1 and CDR2: SGHRS and YFSETQ. In DNA, the CDR3 is TGCGCCAGCAGCCCCTCACGCACAGATACGCAGTATTTT. It is translated as CASSPSRTDTQYF.

V gene TRBV20-1 combines with J gene TRBJ2-5; 7 positions agree with TRBD2. The V and J ends lost 4 bases and 3 bases, in that order; junction bases with no gene match: 14. The CDR3 runs to 16 residues. Germline V CDR1 and CDR2: DFQATT, SNEGSKA (reference sequence). The CDR3 DNA reads TGCAGTGCTATGGGTGGGACTACTCGTCGCAAAGAGACCCAGTACTTC. This codes for CSAMGGTTRRKETQYF.

This clonotype turned up a few times. This chain joins TRBV10-3 and TRBJ2-3; no reliable D call. Germline V gives CDR1 ENHRY, CDR2 SYGVKD. Trimming took 4 bases from V and 2 from J, leaving 7 bases between them. This CDR3 has 13 residues. The CDR3 loop is CAISVTVTDTQYF. In DNA, the CDR3 is TGTGCCATCAGTGTTACAGTCACAGATACGCAGTATTTT.

There are a few counts of this clonotype. The chain uses TRBV18 and TRBJ2-5, with D possibly being TRBD2 (6 bases). CDR3 size: 14 residues. Trimming pared 0 bases from V and 10 bases from J, leaving 15 bases between. The germline gives CDR1 KGHSH, CDR2 LQKENI. The CDR3 DNA follows: TGTGCCAGCTCACCACCTGAGGGAGGCGGGGACCAGTACTTC. Translating it yields CASSPPEGGGDQYF.

This sequence joins TRBV7-9 and TRBJ2-7; D is perhaps TRBD1 or TRBD2 (5 bases each). V lost 7 bases and J 4 bases, leaving 14 bases between the germline ends. From germline, CDR1 is SEHNR and CDR2 FQNEAQ (reference sequence). The CDR3 spans 13 residues. The CDR3 DNA is TGTGCCAGCAACCGGGACCTTACGTACGAGCAGTACTTC. It encodes CASNRDLTYEQYF.

The CDR3 DNA is TGTGCCAGCAGGCTGACGGCTAGCGGAGTCAATGAGCAGTTCTTC. Translation: CASRLTASGVNEQFF. The chain couples TRBV12-3 or TRBV12-4 to TRBJ2-1, with TRBD2 matching 7 bases. This CDR3 contains 15 residues. The trim removed 6 bases at V and 6 bases at J, leaving 11 bases unmatched.

The chain combines TRBV5-1 with TRBJ1-4; the D gene is possibly TRBD1 (6 bases). The V gene's germline CDR1 is SGHRS and CDR2 YFSETQ. Trimming stripped 2 bases from V and 6 bases from J, with 11 bases between. CDR3 length: 14 amino acids. This CDR3 is CASSFRGGDEKLFF. For the CDR3, the DNA is TGCGCCAGCAGCTTTCGAGGGGGAGATGAAAAACTGTTTTTT.

This clonotype was seen more than once but under ten times. The V and J genes are TRBV7-2 and TRBJ2-1; weak D call: TRBD2 (7 bases). The germline V and J ends were trimmed by 3 bases and 2 bases, with 14 bases remaining between them. Per germline, CDR1 SGHTA and CDR2 FQGNSA. The CDR3 covers 16 residues. CDR3 amino acids: CASSFAGAGTYNEQFF. CDR3 nucleotide sequence: TGTGCCAGCAGCTTCGCGGGGGCGGGAACCTACAATGAGCAGTTCTTC.

This rearrangement joins TRBV5-1 to TRBJ2-3, with 8 bases aligning to TRBD1. Germline V gene lookup returns CDR1 SGHRS and CDR2 YFSETQ. The CDR3 has 14 amino acids. Trimming cost V 4 bases and J 4 bases; bases outside gene matches: 5. Here the CDR3 DNA reads TGCGCCAGCAGCATGATACAGGGGGCAGATACGCAGTATTTT. Protein product: CASSMIQGADTQYF.